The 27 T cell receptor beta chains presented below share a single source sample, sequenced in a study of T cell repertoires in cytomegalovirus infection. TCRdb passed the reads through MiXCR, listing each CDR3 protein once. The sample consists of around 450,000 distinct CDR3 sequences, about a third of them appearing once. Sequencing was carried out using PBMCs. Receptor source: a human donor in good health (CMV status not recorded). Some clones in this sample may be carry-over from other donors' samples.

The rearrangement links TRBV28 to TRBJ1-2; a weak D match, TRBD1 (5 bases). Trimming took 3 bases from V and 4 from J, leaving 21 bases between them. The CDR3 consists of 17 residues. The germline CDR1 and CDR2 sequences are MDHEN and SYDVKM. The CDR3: CASSFWAGQGLSYGYTF. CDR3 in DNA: TGTGCCAGCAGTTTTTGGGCGGGTCAGGGATTAAGCTATGGCTACACCTTC.

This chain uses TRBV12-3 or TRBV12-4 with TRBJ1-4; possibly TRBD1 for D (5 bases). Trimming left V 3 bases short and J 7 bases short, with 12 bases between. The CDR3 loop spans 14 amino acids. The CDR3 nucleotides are TGTGCCAGCAGTTTCAGGTCCGGGGGTGAAAAACTGTTTTTT. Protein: CASSFRSGGEKLFF.

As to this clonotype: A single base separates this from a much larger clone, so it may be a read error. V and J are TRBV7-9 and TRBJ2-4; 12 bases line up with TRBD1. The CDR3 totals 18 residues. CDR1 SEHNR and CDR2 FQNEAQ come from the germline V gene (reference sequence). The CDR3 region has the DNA TGTGCCAGCAGCTGGGGACAGGGGGCGTATCTAGCCAAAAACAGTCAGTACTTC. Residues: CASSWGQGAYLAKNSQYF.

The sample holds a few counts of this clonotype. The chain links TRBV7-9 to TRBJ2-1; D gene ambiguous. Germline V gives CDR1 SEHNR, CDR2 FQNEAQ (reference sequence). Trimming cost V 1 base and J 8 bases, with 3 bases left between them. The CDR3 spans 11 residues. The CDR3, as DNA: TGTGCCAGCAGCTTAGACCATGAGCAGTTCTTC. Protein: CASSLDHEQFF.

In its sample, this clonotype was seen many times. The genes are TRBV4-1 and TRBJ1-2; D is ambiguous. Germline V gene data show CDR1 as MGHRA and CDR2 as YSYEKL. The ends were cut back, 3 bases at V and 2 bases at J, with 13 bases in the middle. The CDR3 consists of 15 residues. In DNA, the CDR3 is TGCGCCAGCAGCCAGTCTAGGGAGGAAAACTATGGCTACACCTTC. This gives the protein CASSQSREENYGYTF.

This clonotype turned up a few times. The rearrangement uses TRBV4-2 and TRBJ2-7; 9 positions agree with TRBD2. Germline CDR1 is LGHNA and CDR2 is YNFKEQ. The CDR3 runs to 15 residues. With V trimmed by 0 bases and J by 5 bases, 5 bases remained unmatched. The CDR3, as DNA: TGTGCCAGCAGCCAAGAATGGCCTAGCGGGGACGAGCAGTACTTC. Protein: CASSQEWPSGDEQYF.

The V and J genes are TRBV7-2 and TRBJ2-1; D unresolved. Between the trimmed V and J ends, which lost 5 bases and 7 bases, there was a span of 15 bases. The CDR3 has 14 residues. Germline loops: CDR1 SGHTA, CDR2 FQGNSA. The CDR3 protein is CASSPVILNNEQFF. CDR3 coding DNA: TGTGCCAGCAGCCCGGTAATACTCAATAATGAGCAGTTCTTC.

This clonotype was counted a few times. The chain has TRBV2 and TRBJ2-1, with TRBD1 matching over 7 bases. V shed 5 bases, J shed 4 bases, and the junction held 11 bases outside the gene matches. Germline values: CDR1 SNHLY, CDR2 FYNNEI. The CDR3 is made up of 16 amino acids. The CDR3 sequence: CASSPYSGTAYNEQFF. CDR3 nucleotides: TGTGCCAGCAGTCCTTACTCCGGGACAGCTTACAATGAGCAGTTCTTC.

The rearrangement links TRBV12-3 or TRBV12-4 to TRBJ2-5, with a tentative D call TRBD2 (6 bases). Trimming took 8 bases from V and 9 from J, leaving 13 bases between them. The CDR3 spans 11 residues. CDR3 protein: CASGGREAQYF. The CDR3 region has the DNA TGTGCCAGCGGGGGAAGGGAGGCCCAGTACTTC.

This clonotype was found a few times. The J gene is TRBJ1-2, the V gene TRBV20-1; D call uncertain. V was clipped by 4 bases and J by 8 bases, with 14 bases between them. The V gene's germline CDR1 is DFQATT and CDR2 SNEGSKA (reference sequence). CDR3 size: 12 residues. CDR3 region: CSATTGFRGYTF. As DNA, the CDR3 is TGCAGTGCTACCACCGGGTTCAGGGGCTACACCTTC.

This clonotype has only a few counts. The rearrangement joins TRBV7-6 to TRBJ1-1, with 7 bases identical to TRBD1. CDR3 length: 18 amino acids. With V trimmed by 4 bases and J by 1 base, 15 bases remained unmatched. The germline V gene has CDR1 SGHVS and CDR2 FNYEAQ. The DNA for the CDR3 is TGTGCCAGCAGCTCTCGCCGACAGGGTGGGGGTGGGAACACTGAAGCTTTCTTT. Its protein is CASSSRRQGGGGNTEAFF.

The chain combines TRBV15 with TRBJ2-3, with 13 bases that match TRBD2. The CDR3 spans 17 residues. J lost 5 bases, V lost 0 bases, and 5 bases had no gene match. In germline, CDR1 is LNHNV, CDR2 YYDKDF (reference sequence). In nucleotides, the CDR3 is TGTGCCACCAGCAGAGAGCCGGGGACTAGCGGGGAAGATACGCAGTATTTT. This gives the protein CATSREPGTSGEDTQYF.

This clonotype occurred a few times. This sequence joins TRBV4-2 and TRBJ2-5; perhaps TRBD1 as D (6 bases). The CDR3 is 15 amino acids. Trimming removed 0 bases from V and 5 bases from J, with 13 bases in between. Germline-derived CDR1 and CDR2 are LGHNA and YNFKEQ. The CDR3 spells CASSQDLRGWETQYF. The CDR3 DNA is TGTGCCAGCAGCCAAGATCTCAGGGGCTGGGAGACCCAGTACTTC.

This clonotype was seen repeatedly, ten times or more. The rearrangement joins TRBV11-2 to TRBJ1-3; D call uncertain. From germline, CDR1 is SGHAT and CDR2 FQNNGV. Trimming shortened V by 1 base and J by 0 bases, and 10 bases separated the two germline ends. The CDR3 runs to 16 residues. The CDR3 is CASSLALASSGNTIYF. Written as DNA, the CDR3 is TGTGCCAGCAGCTTAGCCCTCGCCAGCTCTGGAAACACCATATATTTT.

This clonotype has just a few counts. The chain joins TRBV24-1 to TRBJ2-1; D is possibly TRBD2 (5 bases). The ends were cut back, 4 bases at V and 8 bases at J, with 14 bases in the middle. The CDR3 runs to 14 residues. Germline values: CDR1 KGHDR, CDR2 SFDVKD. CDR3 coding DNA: TGTGCCACCAGTGACCGGGAACTAGACGATGAGCAGTTCTTC. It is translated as CATSDRELDDEQFF.

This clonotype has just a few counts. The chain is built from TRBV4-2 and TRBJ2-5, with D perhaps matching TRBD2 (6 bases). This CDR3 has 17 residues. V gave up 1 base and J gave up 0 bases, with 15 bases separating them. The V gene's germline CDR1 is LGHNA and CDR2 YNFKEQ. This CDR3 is CASSQGSTGVNQETQYF. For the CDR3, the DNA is TGTGCCAGCAGCCAAGGGTCCACGGGAGTAAACCAAGAGACCCAGTACTTC.

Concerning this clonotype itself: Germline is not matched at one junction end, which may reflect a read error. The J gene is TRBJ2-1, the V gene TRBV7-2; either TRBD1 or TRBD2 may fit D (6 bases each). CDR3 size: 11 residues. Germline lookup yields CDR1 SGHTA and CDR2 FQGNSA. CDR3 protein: CASWGAGEHFF. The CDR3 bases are TGTGCCAGCTGGGGGGCGGGTGAGCATTTCTTC.

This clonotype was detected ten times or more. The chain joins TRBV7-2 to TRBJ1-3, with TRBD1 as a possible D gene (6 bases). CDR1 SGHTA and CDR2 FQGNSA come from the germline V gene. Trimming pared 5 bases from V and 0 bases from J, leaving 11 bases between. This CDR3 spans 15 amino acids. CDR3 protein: CASSPDSSSGNTIYF. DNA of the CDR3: TGTGCCAGCAGCCCGGACAGTTCCTCTGGAAACACCATATATTTT.

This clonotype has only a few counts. CDR3 protein: CASSLGVVQNTGELFF. The CDR3 DNA is TGTGCCAGCAGCTTGGGAGTTGTGCAGAACACCGGGGAGCTGTTTTTT. The chain uses TRBV5-6 and TRBJ2-2; D uncertain. This CDR3 spans 16 amino acids. The V gene's germline CDR1 is SGHDT and CDR2 YYEEEE. V lost 0 bases and J lost 1, with 10 bases in between.

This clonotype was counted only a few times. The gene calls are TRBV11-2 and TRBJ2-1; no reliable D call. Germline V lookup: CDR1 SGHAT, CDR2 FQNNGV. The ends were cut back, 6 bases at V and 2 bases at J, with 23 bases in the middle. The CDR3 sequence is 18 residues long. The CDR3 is CASSLNSPIANPYNEQFF. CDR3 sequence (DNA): TGTGCCAGCAGTTTAAACTCCCCTATTGCAAACCCCTACAATGAGCAGTTCTTC.

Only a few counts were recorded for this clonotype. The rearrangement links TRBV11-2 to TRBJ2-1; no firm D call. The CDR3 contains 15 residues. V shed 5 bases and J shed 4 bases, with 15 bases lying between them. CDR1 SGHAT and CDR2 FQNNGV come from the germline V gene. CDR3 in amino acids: CASSQSEGSYNEQFF. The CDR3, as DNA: TGTGCCAGCAGCCAGAGCGAAGGTAGTTACAATGAGCAGTTCTTC.

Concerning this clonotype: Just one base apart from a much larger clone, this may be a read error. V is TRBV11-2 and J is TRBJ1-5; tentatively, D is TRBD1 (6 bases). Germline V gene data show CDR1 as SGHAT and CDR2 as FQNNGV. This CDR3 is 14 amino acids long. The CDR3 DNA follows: TGTGCCAGCAGCTTAGGAGGGGGAAGTCAGCCCCCGCATTTT. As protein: CASSLGGGSQPPHF.

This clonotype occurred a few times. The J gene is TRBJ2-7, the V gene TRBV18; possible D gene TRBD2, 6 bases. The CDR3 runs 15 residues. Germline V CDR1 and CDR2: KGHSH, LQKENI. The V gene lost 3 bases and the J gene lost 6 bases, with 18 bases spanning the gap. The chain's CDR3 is CASSPPGLQLREQYF. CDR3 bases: TGTGCCAGCTCACCGCCGGGACTCCAACTCCGCGAGCAGTACTTC.

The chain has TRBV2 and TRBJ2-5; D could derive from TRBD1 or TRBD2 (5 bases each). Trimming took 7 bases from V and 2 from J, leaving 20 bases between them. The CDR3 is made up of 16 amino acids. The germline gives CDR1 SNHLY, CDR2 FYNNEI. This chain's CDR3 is CASILGGTSNQETQYF. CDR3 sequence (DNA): TGTGCCAGCATCCTTGGGGGAACTTCGAATCAAGAGACCCAGTACTTC.

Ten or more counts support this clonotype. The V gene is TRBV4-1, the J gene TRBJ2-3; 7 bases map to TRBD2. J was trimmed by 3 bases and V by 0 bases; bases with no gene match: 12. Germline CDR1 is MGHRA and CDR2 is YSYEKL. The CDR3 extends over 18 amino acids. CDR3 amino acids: CASSQEPGGAGRTDTQYF. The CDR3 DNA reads TGCGCCAGCAGCCAAGAACCCGGGGGAGCGGGGAGGACAGATACGCAGTATTTT.

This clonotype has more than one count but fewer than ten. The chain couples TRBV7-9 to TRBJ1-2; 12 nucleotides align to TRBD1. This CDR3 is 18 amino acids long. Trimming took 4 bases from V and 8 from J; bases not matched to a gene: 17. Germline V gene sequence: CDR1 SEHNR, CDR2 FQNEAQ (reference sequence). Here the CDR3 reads CASSYTLPGQGASLGYTF. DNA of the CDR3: TGTGCCAGCAGCTACACTTTACCGGGACAGGGGGCCTCATTAGGCTACACCTTC.

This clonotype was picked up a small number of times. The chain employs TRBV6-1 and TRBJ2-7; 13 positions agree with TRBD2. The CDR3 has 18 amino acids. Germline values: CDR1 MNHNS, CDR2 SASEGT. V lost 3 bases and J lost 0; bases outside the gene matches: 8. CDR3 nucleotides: TGTGCCAGCAGTGAGGGTGGACTAGCGGGGGCCCGCTCCTACGAGCAGTACTTC. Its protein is CASSEGGLAGARSYEQYF.